The 22 T cell receptor beta chains presented below share a single source sample, sequenced in a study of cytomegalovirus exposure and HLA in healthy donors (dated by TCRdb to the late 2010s). Libraries were constructed by the immunoSEQ multiplex PCR assay. Imported from immuneACCESS, the table was reduced by TCRdb to in-frame sequences with V and J called. These copies leave out some clones; in studies compared against another copy, an unresolved V gene accounts for under half, and the cause of the remainder is not known. The sample includes roughly 350,000 clones, with 80% to 90% observed a single time. About 0.8% of the sample goes to the ten largest clones. Sequencing was done on a sample of PBMCs. Source of these receptors: a woman between 18 and 29 years old in good health and CMV-seronegative.

V is TRBV4-2 and J is TRBJ2-7; 7 bases are shared with TRBD2. This CDR3 has 16 amino acids. CDR1 LGHNA and CDR2 YNFKEQ come from the germline V gene. Unmatched junction bases numbered 9, after V lost 0 bases and J lost 4 bases. CDR3 DNA sequence: TGTGCCAGCAGCCAAGATATACTAGCGAGGCATTACGAGCAGTACTTC. Protein product: CASSQDILARHYEQYF.

The chain recombines TRBV27 with TRBJ2-3; D gene uncertain. Per germline, CDR1 MNHEY and CDR2 SMNVEV (reference sequence). V gave up 8 bases and J gave up 0 bases, with 24 bases separating them. This CDR3 spans 18 amino acids. CDR3 nucleotide sequence: TGTGCCAGCGCCCGAGCGCTCCTCTCCAAAACTAGCACAGATACGCAGTATTTT. Translated, it gives CASARALLSKTSTDTQYF.

The chain couples TRBV10-3 to TRBJ1-1; 7 nucleotides line up with TRBD1. The CDR3 is 13 amino acids. Germline V CDR1 and CDR2: ENHRY, SYGVKD. V trimming: 7 bases; J trimming: 2 bases; junction bases outside the gene matches: 4. CDR3 sequence reads: CAITGTENTEAFF. The CDR3 nucleotides read TGTGCCATCACAGGGACAGAAAACACTGAAGCTTTCTTT.

The chain joins TRBV30 to TRBJ2-2; a weak D match, TRBD2 (6 bases). CDR1 is GTSNPN and CDR2 is SVGIG in the germline V gene (reference sequence). The CDR3 runs 15 residues. Between the trimmed V and J ends, which lost 2 bases and 4 bases, there was a span of 14 bases. The CDR3 protein is CAWSLGGASTGELFF. CDR3 DNA: TGTGCCTGGAGTCTCGGAGGGGCGAGCACCGGGGAGCTGTTTTTT.

The V and J genes are TRBV18 and TRBJ1-5, with 7 bases that match TRBD1. The CDR3 has 16 residues. Germline values: CDR1 KGHSH, CDR2 LQKENI. J gave up 8 bases and V 6 bases, and 16 bases lay outside the gene matches. The CDR3, as DNA: TGTGCCAGCTCTCTCCGGACAGGCAGTGACCCGGAGCCCCAGCATTTT. It encodes CASSLRTGSDPEPQHF.

A word on this clone: The sample contains more than one DNA sequence encoding this CDR3. V usage is TRBV4-3 and J usage is TRBJ1-1, with 7 bases matching TRBD1. The CDR3 is made up of 14 amino acids. Germline V lookup: CDR1 LGHNA, CDR2 YSLEER. Unmatched junction bases numbered 4, after V lost 1 base and J lost 5 bases. The CDR3 protein is CASSQGQGGTEAFF. CDR3 in DNA: TGCGCCAGCAGCCAAGGTCAGGGGGGAACTGAAGCTTTCTTT.

V usage is TRBV27 and J usage is TRBJ1-1; unclear D gene. Trimming took off 6 bases at V and 1 base at J, with 12 bases between the two ends. Germline V CDR1 and CDR2: MNHEY, SMNVEV (reference sequence). The CDR3 length is 14 residues. In DNA form, the CDR3 reads TGTGCCAGCAGAAGAAGCACAGCGAACACTGAAGCTTTCTTT. This translates into CASRRSTANTEAFF.

This clone was observed a few times. Here the CDR3 reads CASSLEGNYGYTF. The CDR3 nucleotides read TGTGCCAGCAGTCTTGAGGGTAACTATGGCTACACCTTC. The rearrangement joins TRBV6-5 to TRBJ1-2; no clear D. Trimming removed 5 bases from V and 1 base from J, with 8 bases in between. Germline values: CDR1 MNHEY, CDR2 SVGAGI. This CDR3 region has 13 residues.

This chain connects TRBV5-4 to TRBJ2-5, with D unclear. Germline V gene sequence: CDR1 SGHNT, CDR2 YYREEE (reference sequence). The CDR3 length is 13 residues. V lost 0 bases, J lost 1 base, and 4 bases lay in between. The DNA of the CDR3 is TGTGCCAGCAGCTTGGCTAGCCAAGAGACCCAGTACTTC. Translation: CASSLASQETQYF.

V usage is TRBV5-6 and J usage is TRBJ2-1; 11 bases map to TRBD2. CDR1 and CDR2 (germline): SGHDT, YYEEEE. J lost 2 bases, V lost 6 bases, and 4 bases had no gene match. The CDR3 is made up of 15 amino acids. CDR3 in amino acids: CASTPGLAAYNEQFF. The CDR3 coding sequence is TGTGCCAGCACCCCGGGACTAGCGGCCTACAATGAGCAGTTCTTC.

This CDR3 reads CASSDLGTGSSTGELFF. The CDR3 coding sequence is TGTGCCAGCAGTGATCTAGGGACAGGGTCGAGCACCGGGGAGCTGTTTTTT. The V call is TRBV2, the J call TRBJ2-2; 9 bases fit TRBD1. In germline, CDR1 is SNHLY, CDR2 FYNNEI. The length of the CDR3 is 17 residues. After removal of 3 bases from V and 4 bases from J, the junction contained 9 bases not matched to a gene.

The chain couples TRBV9 to TRBJ2-1; TRBD2 matches at 7 bases. The ends lost 0 bases at V and 8 bases at J; junction bases unmatched: 8. Looked up from germline, CDR1 is SGDLS and CDR2 is YYNGEE. CDR3 length: 15 residues. The CDR3 nucleotides are TGTGCCAGCAGCGTAGTTAGGGCGGGAGTGGATGAGCAGTTCTTC. Amino acid sequence: CASSVVRAGVDEQFF. The full variable domain, in which reference TRBV9 and TRBJ2-1 provide the parts outside the CDR3, is DSGVTQTPKHLITATGQRVTLRCSPRSGDLSVYWYQQSLDQGLQFLIQYYNGEERAKGNILERFSAQQFPDLHSELNLSSLELGDSALYFCASSVVRAGVDEQFFGPGTRLTVL.

The chain carries TRBV2 and TRBJ2-1, with 8 bases lining up with TRBD2. V lost 9 bases to trimming and J lost 0 bases; unmatched junction nucleotides: 7. There are 15 residues in the CDR3. The germline gives CDR1 SNHLY, CDR2 FYNNEI. Written as DNA, the CDR3 is TGTGCCAGAGCGGGAGAACTGGGCTCCTACAATGAGCAGTTCTTC. Translated, it gives CARAGELGSYNEQFF.

This chain links TRBV9 with TRBJ2-7, with 8 bases that match TRBD1. Germline V gene data show CDR1 as SGDLS and CDR2 as YYNGEE. V trimming: 4 bases; J trimming: 0 bases; junction bases outside the gene matches: 6. The length of the CDR3 is 15 residues. The chain's CDR3 is CASSSEGQASYEQYF. The CDR3 region has the DNA TGTGCCAGCAGCTCAGAGGGACAGGCCTCCTACGAGCAGTACTTC. Using reference TRBV9 and TRBJ2-7 for the parts outside the CDR3, the full variable domain is DSGVTQTPKHLITATGQRVTLRCSPRSGDLSVYWYQQSLDQGLQFLIQYYNGEERAKGNILERFSAQQFPDLHSELNLSSLELGDSALYFCASSSEGQASYEQYFGPGTRLTVT.

J is TRBJ2-7 and V is TRBV27, with 8 bases identical to TRBD1. This CDR3 is built from 14 residues. Germline V gene sequence: CDR1 MNHEY, CDR2 SMNVEV (reference sequence). V lost 3 bases to trimming and J lost 2 bases; unmatched junction nucleotides: 3. CDR3 sequence reads: CASSLGTGAYEQYF. The CDR3 DNA follows: TGTGCCAGCAGTTTGGGGACAGGTGCCTACGAGCAGTACTTC.

The rearrangement links TRBV4-3 to TRBJ2-3, with D perhaps TRBD2 (5 bases). Germline CDR1 and CDR2: LGHNA and YSLEER. Trimming pared 0 bases from V and 2 bases from J, leaving 6 bases between. CDR3 length equals 14 residues. In DNA, the CDR3 is TGCGCCAGCAGCCAAGATCGGGACACAGATACGCAGTATTTT. Its translation: CASSQDRDTDTQYF.

The genes are TRBV10-3 and TRBJ1-5; D ambiguous. The V and J ends lost 2 bases and 2 bases respectively, with 7 bases between them. Germline CDR1 and CDR2: ENHRY and SYGVKD. The CDR3 extends over 14 amino acids. The CDR3 DNA sequence: TGTGCCATCAGTGAGGTGGGCGGCAATCAGCCCCAGCATTTT. Translation gives CAISEVGGNQPQHF.

This rearrangement joins TRBV6-6 to TRBJ1-2; D is ambiguous. V shed 4 bases and J shed 4 bases, with 13 bases lying between them. The CDR3 length is 14 residues. CDR1 and CDR2 (germline): MNHNY, SVGAGI (reference sequence). CDR3 protein: CASSSTSGSYGYTF. The DNA for the CDR3 is TGTGCCAGCAGTTCCACAAGTGGTTCCTATGGCTACACCTTC.

This clone was found many times. CDR3 bases: TGTGCCAGCAGCTTAGAACTAGCGGGACTAGCCAAAAACATTCAGTACTTC. Translation: CASSLELAGLAKNIQYF. The J gene is TRBJ2-4, the V gene TRBV7-8; 10 bases match TRBD2. Germline loops: CDR1 SGHVS, CDR2 FQNEAQ. Trimming removed 1 base from V and 0 bases from J; junction bases left unmatched: 3. The CDR3 spans 17 residues. Full variable domain (rest looked up from reference TRBV7-8 and TRBJ2-4): GAGVSQSPRYKVAKRGQDVALRCDPISGHVSLFWYQQALGQGPEFLTYFQNEAQLDKSGLPSDRFFAERPEGSVSTLKIQRTQQEDSAVYLCASSLELAGLAKNIQYFGAGTRLSVL.

The chain is built from TRBV30 and TRBJ1-2; the D is unclear. Germline CDR1 GTSNPN, CDR2 SVGIG (reference sequence). Trimming took off 4 bases at V and 8 bases at J, with 20 bases between the two ends. The CDR3 covers 14 residues. CDR3: CAWNLGPGVNGYTF. CDR3 sequence (DNA): TGTGCCTGGAATTTGGGCCCCGGGGTCAACGGCTACACCTTC.

This clone has only a few counts. The V call is TRBV4-2, the J call TRBJ1-2; 10 bases are a match to TRBD1. The CDR3 is made up of 15 amino acids. Germline loops: CDR1 LGHNA, CDR2 YNFKEQ. V lost 0 bases and J lost 5; bases outside the gene matches: 3. The CDR3 sequence is CASSQEGTGDYGYTF. The CDR3 region has the DNA TGTGCCAGCAGCCAAGAGGGGACAGGGGATTATGGCTACACCTTC.

The chain links TRBV19 to TRBJ1-4; D not certain. V was shortened by 4 bases and J by 12 bases, with 12 bases between the two germline ends. The CDR3 consists of 12 residues. Germline V gives CDR1 LNHDA, CDR2 SQIVND (reference sequence). The CDR3 sequence is CASSSISDELFF. DNA for the CDR3: TGTGCCAGTAGTAGTATCTCAGATGAACTGTTTTTT.